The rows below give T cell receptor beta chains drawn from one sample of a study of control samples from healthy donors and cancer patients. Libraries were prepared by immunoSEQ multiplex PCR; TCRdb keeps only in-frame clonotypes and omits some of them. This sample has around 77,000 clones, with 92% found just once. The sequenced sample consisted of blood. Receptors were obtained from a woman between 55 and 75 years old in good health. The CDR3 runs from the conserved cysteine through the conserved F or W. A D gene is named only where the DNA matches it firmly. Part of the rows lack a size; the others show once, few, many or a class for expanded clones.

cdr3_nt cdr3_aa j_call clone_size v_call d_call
TGTGCCACCAGCAGAGATCCCGGCAGGGGCAATGAGCAGTTCTTC CATSRDPGRGNEQFF TRBJ2-1 NA TRBV15 NA
TGTGCCAGCAGCCCCCGGGGGCATGATAATTCACCCCTCCACTTT CASSPRGHDNSPLHF TRBJ1-6 NA TRBV7-2 NA
TGTGCCAGCAGCTTGGGGACACGGATCGATACTTCTAACTATGGCTACACCTTC CASSLGTRIDTSNYGYTF TRBJ1-2 NA TRBV5-6 NA
TGTGCCAGTAGCCCCGCCAGGGCTCCGAATTCACCCCTCCACTTT CASSPARAPNSPLHF TRBJ1-6 NA TRBV19 NA
TGTGCCACCACAGGGTCAAGGCAGCCCCAGCATTTT CATTGSRQPQHF TRBJ1-5 NA TRBV6-5 NA
TGTGCCAGCAGTCTCTCCCAGAGCTCCTACAATGAGCAGTTCTTC CASSLSQSSYNEQFF TRBJ2-1 NA TRBV6-6 NA
TGTGCCTGGAGTGTGGGGACAGGCTACAATGAGCAGTTCTTC CAWSVGTGYNEQFF TRBJ2-1 NA TRBV30 TRBD1
TGCAGCGTTGAGCAGGGGGCGCACGTGCAGTACTTC CSVEQGAHVQYF TRBJ2-7 NA TRBV29-1 TRBD1
TGCGCCAGCAGCTTGTGGGGTGTGGTCCGAGAGACCCAGTACTTC CASSLWGVVRETQYF TRBJ2-5 few TRBV5-1 NA
TGTGCCAGCAGCTTGGTCCCTAGCGGGAGGGACACCGGGGAGCTGTTTTTT CASSLVPSGRDTGELFF TRBJ2-2 NA TRBV5-5 TRBD2
TGCGCCAGCAGTCCCGGGACAGGCTCTCTTGGAGGCTACACCTTC CASSPGTGSLGGYTF TRBJ1-2 once TRBV4-1 TRBD1
TGTGCCTGGAGCGGGACCTACGAGCAGTACTTC CAWSGTYEQYF TRBJ2-7 NA TRBV30 NA
TGCGCCAGCAGTCGGGGCTCTAGCACAGATACGCAGTATTTT CASSRGSSTDTQYF TRBJ2-3 NA TRBV5-1 NA
TGTGCCAGCAGCCTGCGATCCGATCAGCCCCAGCATTTT CASSLRSDQPQHF TRBJ1-5 NA TRBV5-5 NA
TGTGCCAGCAGCGACCGGACAGGGCTGAGGGCCAAAAACATTCAGTACTTC CASSDRTGLRAKNIQYF TRBJ2-4 NA TRBV4-2 TRBD1
TGTGCCGCCGGACCCAGTAGGGAGACCCAGTACTTC CAAGPSRETQYF TRBJ2-5 NA TRBV6-5 NA
TGTGCCACCGGGACAGGGGGCAATGAGCAGTTCTTC CATGTGGNEQFF TRBJ2-1 few TRBV19 TRBD1
TGTGCCAGTAGTATTCAGGTCAGCCAAGAGACCCAGTACTTC CASSIQVSQETQYF TRBJ2-5 once TRBV19 NA
TGTGCCATCAGTGAGACTAGACAGGGTAACACTGAAGCTTTCTTT CAISETRQGNTEAFF TRBJ1-1 NA TRBV10-3 TRBD1
TGTGCCAGCAGTTACCTATACGGGGGGGATGAGCAGTTCTTC CASSYLYGGDEQFF TRBJ2-1 NA TRBV6-5 TRBD2
TGTGCTTGGAGTGTACTGACAGGGGTTGGCGAGCAGTACTTC CAWSVLTGVGEQYF TRBJ2-7 NA TRBV30 TRBD1
TGCGCCAGCAGCTTGGACCAAGATCAGCCCCAGCATTTT CASSLDQDQPQHF TRBJ1-5 NA TRBV5-1 NA
TGTGCCACCAGTGATTTGGGGGGATCCTGGGACTACAATGAGCAGTTCTTC CATSDLGGSWDYNEQFF TRBJ2-1 NA TRBV24-1 NA
TGCGCCAGCAGCCCGGATATGGGTAGCGGGAGTGTCAATGAGCAGTTCTTC CASSPDMGSGSVNEQFF TRBJ2-1 once TRBV5-1 TRBD2
TGTGCCAGCTCTCAAGGACAGGGAGGCGGGCAGTACTTC CASSQGQGGGQYF TRBJ2-7 once TRBV18 TRBD1
TGTGCCAGCACCCCGCCCCTAGCGTATTCCTACGAGCAGTACTTC CASTPPLAYSYEQYF TRBJ2-7 NA TRBV28 NA
TGTGCCAGCAGCGGGGAGGGATCCGGAAACACCATATATTTT CASSGEGSGNTIYF TRBJ1-3 NA TRBV9 NA
TGTGCCAGCAGCTTAGGGGGTAGCGTAAAGTACAATGAGCAGTTCTTC CASSLGGSVKYNEQFF TRBJ2-1 NA TRBV7-6 NA
TGTGCCAGCAGTTTAGGCTCGGGACGAGTCCTCCACTTT CASSLGSGRVLHF TRBJ1-6 NA TRBV12-3/TRBV12-4 NA
TGTGCCACCAGTGATAGGACAGAATACCAAGAGACCCAGTACTTC CATSDRTEYQETQYF TRBJ2-5 once TRBV24-1 NA
TGTGCCAGCGGGGGGGGCGCGGCGGCTAATGAAAAACTGTTTTTT CASGGGAAANEKLFF TRBJ1-4 once TRBV28 NA
TGTGCCAGCAGTGCCGGGACAGGGCTCTCCTACGAGCAGTACTTC CASSAGTGLSYEQYF TRBJ2-7 NA TRBV6-2/TRBV6-3 TRBD1
TGTGCCAGTAGTCCTAGGGCGGGAGGGGTTGAGCAGTTCTTC CASSPRAGGVEQFF TRBJ2-1 NA TRBV19 TRBD2
TGCAGTGCGGGGGACCTGTACGAGCAGTACTTC CSAGDLYEQYF TRBJ2-7 once TRBV20-1 NA
TGTGCCAGCTCACCGGATTGGAGGGGGAGCGAGCAGTACTTC CASSPDWRGSEQYF TRBJ2-7 NA TRBV18 NA
TGTGCCAGTAGAGCGATTCAAGAAAGCAATCAGCCCCAGCATTTT CASRAIQESNQPQHF TRBJ1-5 NA TRBV19 NA
TGTGCCAGCACCAGGACAGGGGTCGAGCAGTACTTC CASTRTGVEQYF TRBJ2-7 NA TRBV2 TRBD1
TGTGCCAGCAGTTACTCGAGACAGAGCAATCAGCCCCAGCATTTT CASSYSRQSNQPQHF TRBJ1-5 NA TRBV6-5 NA
TGTGCCACCAGTGACTCCGGAGGGGTCTCTGCTTACAATGAGCAGTTCTTC CATSDSGGVSAYNEQFF TRBJ2-1 NA TRBV24-1 NA
TGTGCCTGGAGAAAGGGACAGGGGATCGATGAGCAGTTCTTC CAWRKGQGIDEQFF TRBJ2-1 NA TRBV30 TRBD1
TGTGCCAGCAGTTTACACCCCGGGGGACAGAATCAGCCCCAGCATTTT CASSLHPGGQNQPQHF TRBJ1-5 once TRBV28 TRBD1
TGCGCCAGCAGCTTGGCCGTAAGGGGCCGCTCCTACAATGAGCAGTTCTTC CASSLAVRGRSYNEQFF TRBJ2-1 NA TRBV5-1 NA
TGCGCCAGCAGCCGAAGAACAGGGCCCAATCAGCCCCAGCATTTT CASSRRTGPNQPQHF TRBJ1-5 NA TRBV5-1 NA
TGTGCCAGTAGTATAGGTGCTAGCGGGGCCGGACCGCCGCAGTATTTT CASSIGASGAGPPQYF TRBJ2-3 NA TRBV19 TRBD2
TGTGCCAGTAGCCCACTTGGGACAGGGAACGAAAAACTGTTTTTT CASSPLGTGNEKLFF TRBJ1-4 NA TRBV19 TRBD1
TGTGCCAGCAGTTTTCGTTACGGGATCTCCTACGAGCAGTACTTC CASSFRYGISYEQYF TRBJ2-7 once TRBV28 NA
TGTGCCAGCAGTCCCTCGGGCCTGGGCACTGAAGCTTTCTTT CASSPSGLGTEAFF TRBJ1-1 once TRBV6-2/TRBV6-3 NA
TGTGCCAGCAGTTTACCCCCAGGGATCGAGCAGTACTTC CASSLPPGIEQYF TRBJ2-7 NA TRBV28 NA
TGTGCCAGCTCCCGACCCCAAGAGACCCAGTACTTC CASSRPQETQYF TRBJ2-5 NA TRBV18 NA
TGTGCCAGCACCCTGGGGGACCCGAGGACGAACGAGCAGTACTTC CASTLGDPRTNEQYF TRBJ2-7 few TRBV7-2 NA